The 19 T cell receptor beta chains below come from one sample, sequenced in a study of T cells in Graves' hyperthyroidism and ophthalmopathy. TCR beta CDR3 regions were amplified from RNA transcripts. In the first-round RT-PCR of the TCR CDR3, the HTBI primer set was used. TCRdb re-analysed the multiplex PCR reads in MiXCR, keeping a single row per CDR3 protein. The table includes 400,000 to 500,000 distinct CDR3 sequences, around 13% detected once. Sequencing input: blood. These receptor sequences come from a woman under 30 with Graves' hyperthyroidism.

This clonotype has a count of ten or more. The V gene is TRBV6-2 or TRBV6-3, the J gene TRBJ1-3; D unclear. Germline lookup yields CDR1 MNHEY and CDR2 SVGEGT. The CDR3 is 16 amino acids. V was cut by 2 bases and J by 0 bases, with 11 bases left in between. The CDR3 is CASSYAVRYSGNTIYF. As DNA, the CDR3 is TGTGCCAGCAGTTACGCAGTTCGCTACTCTGGAAACACCATATATTTT.

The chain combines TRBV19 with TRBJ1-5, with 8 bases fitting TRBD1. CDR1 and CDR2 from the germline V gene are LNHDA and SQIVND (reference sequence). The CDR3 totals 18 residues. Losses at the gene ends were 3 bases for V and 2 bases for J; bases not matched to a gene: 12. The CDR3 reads CASSMGSGGMVGNQPQHF. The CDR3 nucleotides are TGTGCCAGTAGTATGGGGTCAGGGGGCATGGTCGGCAATCAGCCCCAGCATTTT. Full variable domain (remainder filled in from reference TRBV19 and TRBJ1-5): DGGITQSPKYLFRKEGQNVTLSCEQNLNHDAMYWYRQDPGQGLRLIYYSQIVNDFQKGDIAEGYSVSREKKESFPLTVTSAQKNPTAFYLCASSMGSGGMVGNQPQHFGDGTRLSIL.

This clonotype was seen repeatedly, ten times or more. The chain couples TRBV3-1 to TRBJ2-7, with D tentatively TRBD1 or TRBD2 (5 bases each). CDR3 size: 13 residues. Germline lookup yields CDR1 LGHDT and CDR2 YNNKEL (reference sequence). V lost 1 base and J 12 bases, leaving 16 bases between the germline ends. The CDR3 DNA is TGTGCCAGCAGCCAAGGGAGTCTCGGGGCACTGTACTTC. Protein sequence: CASSQGSLGALYF.

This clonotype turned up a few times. The DNA for the CDR3 is TGCGCCAGCAGCTTGGGCCGGCAGGGCCCAGATACGCAGTATTTT. This translates into CASSLGRQGPDTQYF. The chain employs TRBV5-1 and TRBJ2-3; D may be TRBD1 (5 bases). The V gene's germline CDR1 is SGHRS and CDR2 YFSETQ. Trimming stripped 0 bases from V and 4 bases from J, with 12 bases between. The CDR3 contains 15 residues.

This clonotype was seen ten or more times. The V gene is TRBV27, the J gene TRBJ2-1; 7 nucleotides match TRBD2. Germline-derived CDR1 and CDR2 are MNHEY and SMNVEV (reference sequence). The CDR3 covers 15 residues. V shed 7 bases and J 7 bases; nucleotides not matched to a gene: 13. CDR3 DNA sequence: TGTGCCAGCACCTCTCCGGGGAGGGCCGCTAATGAGCAGTTCTTC. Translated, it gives CASTSPGRAANEQFF.

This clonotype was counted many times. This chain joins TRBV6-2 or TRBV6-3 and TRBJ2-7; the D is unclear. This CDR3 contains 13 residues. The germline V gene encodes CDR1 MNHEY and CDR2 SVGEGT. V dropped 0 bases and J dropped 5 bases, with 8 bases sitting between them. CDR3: CASSYSSRNEQYF. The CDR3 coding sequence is TGTGCCAGCAGTTACTCGAGTAGGAACGAGCAGTACTTC.

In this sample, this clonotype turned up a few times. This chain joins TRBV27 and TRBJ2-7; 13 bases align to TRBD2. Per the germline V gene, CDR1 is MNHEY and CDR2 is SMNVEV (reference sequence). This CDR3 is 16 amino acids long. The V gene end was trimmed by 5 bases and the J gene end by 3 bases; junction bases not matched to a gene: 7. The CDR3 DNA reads TGTGCCAGCAGTCACCGACTAGCGGGGGGATACTACGAGCAGTACTTC. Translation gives CASSHRLAGGYYEQYF.

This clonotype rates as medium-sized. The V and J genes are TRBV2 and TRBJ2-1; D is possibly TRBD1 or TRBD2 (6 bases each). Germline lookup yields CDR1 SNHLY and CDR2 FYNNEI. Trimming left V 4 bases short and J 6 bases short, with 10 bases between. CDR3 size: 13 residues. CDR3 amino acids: CASSVGGGNEQFF. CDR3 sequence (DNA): TGTGCCAGCAGTGTAGGAGGGGGCAATGAGCAGTTCTTC.

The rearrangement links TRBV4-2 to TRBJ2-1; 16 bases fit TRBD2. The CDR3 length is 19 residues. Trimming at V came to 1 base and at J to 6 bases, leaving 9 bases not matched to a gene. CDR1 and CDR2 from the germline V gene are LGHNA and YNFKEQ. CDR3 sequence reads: CASSQGVGLAGGLINEQFF. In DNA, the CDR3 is TGTGCCAGCAGCCAAGGGGTGGGACTAGCGGGAGGGCTCATCAATGAGCAGTTCTTC.

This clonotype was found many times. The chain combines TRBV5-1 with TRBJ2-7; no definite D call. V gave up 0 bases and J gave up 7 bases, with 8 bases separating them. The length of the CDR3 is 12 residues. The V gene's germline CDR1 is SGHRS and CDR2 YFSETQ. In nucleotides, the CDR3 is TGCGCCAGCAGCTTGGAGGGTCGGGAGCAGTACTTC. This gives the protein CASSLEGREQYF.

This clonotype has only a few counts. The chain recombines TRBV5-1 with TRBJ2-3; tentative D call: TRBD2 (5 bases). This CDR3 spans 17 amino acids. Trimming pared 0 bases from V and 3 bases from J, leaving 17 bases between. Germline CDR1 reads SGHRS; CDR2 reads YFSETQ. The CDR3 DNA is TGCGCCAGCAGCTTGGCCAGGTGGGAGCGGAGAACAGATACGCAGTATTTT. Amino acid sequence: CASSLARWERRTDTQYF.

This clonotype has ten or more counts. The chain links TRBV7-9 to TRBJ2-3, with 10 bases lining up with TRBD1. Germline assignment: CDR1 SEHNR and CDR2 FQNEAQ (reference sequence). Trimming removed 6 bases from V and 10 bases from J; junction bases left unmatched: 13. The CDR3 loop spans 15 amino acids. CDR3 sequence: CASRRYGTGEGAQYF. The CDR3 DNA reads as TGTGCCAGCAGACGCTACGGGACAGGGGAGGGAGCGCAGTATTTT.

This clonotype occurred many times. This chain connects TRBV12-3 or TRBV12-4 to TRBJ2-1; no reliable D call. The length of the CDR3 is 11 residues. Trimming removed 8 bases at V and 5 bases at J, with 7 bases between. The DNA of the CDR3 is TGTGCCAGCGGGCGGAACAATGAGCAGTTCTTC. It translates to CASGRNNEQFF.

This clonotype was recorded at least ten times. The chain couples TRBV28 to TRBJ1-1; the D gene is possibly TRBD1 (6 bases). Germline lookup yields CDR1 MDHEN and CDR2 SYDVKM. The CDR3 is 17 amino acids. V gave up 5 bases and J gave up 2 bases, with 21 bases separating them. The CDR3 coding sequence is TGTGCCAGCAGTCCGAACTATGACAGGTTGAAAAACACTGAAGCTTTCTTT. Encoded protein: CASSPNYDRLKNTEAFF.

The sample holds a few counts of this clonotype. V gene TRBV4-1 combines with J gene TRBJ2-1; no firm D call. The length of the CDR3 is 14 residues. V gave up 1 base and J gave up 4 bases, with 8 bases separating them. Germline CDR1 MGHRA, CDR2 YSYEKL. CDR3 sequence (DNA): TGCGCCAGCAGCCAAGCGCGTCAATACAATGAGCAGTTCTTC. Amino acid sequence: CASSQARQYNEQFF.

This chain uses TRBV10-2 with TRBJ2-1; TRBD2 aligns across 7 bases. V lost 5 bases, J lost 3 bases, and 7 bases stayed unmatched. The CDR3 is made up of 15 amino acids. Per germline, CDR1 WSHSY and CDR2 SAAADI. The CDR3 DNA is TGCGCCAGCAGTTCGGCGGGAGCGGTCTACAATGAGCAGTTCTTC. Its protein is CASSSAGAVYNEQFF.

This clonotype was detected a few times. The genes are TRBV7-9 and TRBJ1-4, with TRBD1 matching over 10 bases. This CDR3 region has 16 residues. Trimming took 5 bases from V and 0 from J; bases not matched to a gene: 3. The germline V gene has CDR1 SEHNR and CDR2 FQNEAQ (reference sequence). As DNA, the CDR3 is TGTGCCAGCAGCCAGGGACAGGGGACAACTAATGAAAAACTGTTTTTT. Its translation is CASSQGQGTTNEKLFF.

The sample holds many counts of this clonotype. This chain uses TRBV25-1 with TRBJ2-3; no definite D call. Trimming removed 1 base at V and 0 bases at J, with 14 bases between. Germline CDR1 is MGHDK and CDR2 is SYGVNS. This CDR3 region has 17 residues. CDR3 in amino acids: CASSELGTRWSTDTQYF. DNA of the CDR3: TGTGCCAGCAGTGAATTAGGAACAAGGTGGAGCACAGATACGCAGTATTTT.

CDR3 bases: TGCGCCAGCAGCTTGAGTGCGGACGGCGCATTCTCTGGAAACACCATATATTTT. Residues: CASSLSADGAFSGNTIYF. The chain couples TRBV5-1 to TRBJ1-3; unclear D gene. Germline V lookup: CDR1 SGHRS, CDR2 YFSETQ. Trimming left V 1 base short and J 0 bases short, with 17 bases between. This CDR3 has 18 residues.